These T cell receptor beta chains were read from a single sample in a study of CD8 T cells in Susac syndrome. TCRdb reanalysed the immunoSEQ multiplex PCR reads using MiXCR and keeps one entry per CDR3 protein. The sample holds about 400,000 distinct CDR3 sequences; approximately 85% are singletons and the top ten take around 0.12%. Sequences were obtained from CD8+ T cells from PBMCs. Receptors originate from a human donor with multiple sclerosis. CDR3s include the opening cysteine and the closing phenylalanine or tryptophan. The D gene is left open where the match is weak. Where a row states a size, it is once, few, many or the class of an expanded clone; other rows omit it.

-,TRBV6-5,TRBJ1-2,-,TGTGCCAGCAGTTACGGCAGGGGTAATGGCTACACCTTC,CASSYGRGNGYTF
-,TRBV29-1,TRBJ1-2,once,TGCAGCGTTGACCCAGGGGAAAACTATGGCTACACCTTC,CSVDPGENYGYTF
TRBD1,TRBV5-1,TRBJ1-1,-,TGCGCCAGCAGCCACCGGACAGGGGGCCCTCGAGGCTCTGAAGCTTTCTTT,CASSHRTGGPRGSEAFF
TRBD2,TRBV7-6,TRBJ2-1,-,TGTGCCAGCAGCTTTACGGGGGGGGCGGTATATGAGCAGTTCTTC,CASSFTGGAVYEQFF
TRBD1,TRBV5-1,TRBJ1-2,-,TGCGCCAGCAGCTTGGCACAGGGGGCGGACTATGGCTACACCTTC,CASSLAQGADYGYTF
-,TRBV6-1,TRBJ1-5,-,TGTGCCAGCAGTCCCGACGGAGGTTTTAGCAATCAGCCCCAGCATTTT,CASSPDGGFSNQPQHF
-,TRBV6-1,TRBJ2-7,-,TGTGCCAGCAGCTCGAGGGTGACAGAGTTCTCCATTTACGAGCAGTACTTC,CASSSRVTEFSIYEQYF
TRBD2,TRBV29-1,TRBJ2-1,-,TGCAGCGTTCGGGGACTAGCGGAAGACAATGAGCAGTTCTTC,CSVRGLAEDNEQFF
-,TRBV7-9,TRBJ2-7,-,TGTGCCAGCAGCTTAGTAATCCACGAGCAGTACTTC,CASSLVIHEQYF
-,TRBV4-1,TRBJ2-3,-,TGCGCCAGCAGCCCGACCTTGGGACGTACAATCGCAGATACGCAGTATTTT,CASSPTLGRTIADTQYF
-,TRBV11-2,TRBJ2-7,-,TGTGCCAGCAGCTTAGATCGGGCAGGCACGGATGGCTCCTACGAGCAGTACTTC,CASSLDRAGTDGSYEQYF
TRBD1,TRBV27,TRBJ1-1,few,TGTGCCAGCAGTCCAAGACAGGGGGCGCGCACTGAAGCTTTCTTT,CASSPRQGARTEAFF
-,TRBV28,TRBJ2-5,-,TGTGCCAGCAGTTTATCTCGGGGGAGACAAGAGACCCAGTACTTC,CASSLSRGRQETQYF
-,TRBV6-5,TRBJ2-1,-,TGTGCCAGCAGGATTCTCCAGCACAATGAGCAGTTCTTC,CASRILQHNEQFF
-,TRBV13,TRBJ2-5,few,TGTGCCAGCAGTTCTCGGACTGTTCAAGAGACCCAGTACTTC,CASSSRTVQETQYF
-,TRBV14,TRBJ1-1,few,TGTGCCAGCAGCCAACCAGTGAACACTGAAGCTTTCTTT,CASSQPVNTEAFF
TRBD1,TRBV29-1,TRBJ2-5,-,TGCAGCGTTGAAGAGGAGACAGGGGGCGGAGAGACCCAGTACTTC,CSVEEETGGGETQYF
-,TRBV25-1,TRBJ2-2,-,TGTGCCAGCAGTGAATGGAATAGGGAGTATCGCGGGGAGCTGTTTTTT,CASSEWNREYRGELFF
TRBD1,TRBV29-1,TRBJ1-5,-,TGCAGCGTATGGACAGGGTCCAATCAGCCCCAGCATTTT,CSVWTGSNQPQHF
-,TRBV27,TRBJ2-5,-,TGTGCCAGCAGTTTAGGTTTGCGCCTACACCAAGAGACCCAGTACTTC,CASSLGLRLHQETQYF
TRBD1,TRBV19,TRBJ1-2,-,TGTGCCAGTAGTATCACGGTCTATATAGGACAGGGTTCCTCAGGATTCTATGGCTACACCTTC,CASSITVYIGQGSSGFYGYTF
-,TRBV11-2,TRBJ1-6,-,TGTGCCAGCAGCTTAGATGAAGGGCAGGCCTATAATTCACCCCTCCACTTT,CASSLDEGQAYNSPLHF
-,TRBV29-1,TRBJ1-1,-,TGCAGCGTGTTAGGGGGGACTGAAGCTTTCTTT,CSVLGGTEAFF
-,TRBV2,TRBJ2-7,-,TGTGCCAGCAGGGGCGACATCTGGTACGAGCAGTACTTC,CASRGDIWYEQYF
-,TRBV5-4,TRBJ1-1,-,TGTGCCAGCAGCTTTCAGATGAACACTGAAGCTTTCTTT,CASSFQMNTEAFF
TRBD2,TRBV7-9,TRBJ2-1,-,TGTGCCAGCAGCCCAAGCGGGAGACTCTCCTACAATGAGCAGTTCTTC,CASSPSGRLSYNEQFF
TRBD1,TRBV29-1,TRBJ2-1,-,TGCAGCGTCTGGGACAGGGTTCGGGTGGGCAATGAGCAGTTCTTC,CSVWDRVRVGNEQFF
-,TRBV14,TRBJ2-3,-,TGTGCCAGCAGCCCCGGGACCCACACAGATACGCAGTATTTT,CASSPGTHTDTQYF
-,TRBV11-2,TRBJ1-6,-,TGTGCCAGCAGCTTCCGGACACGTTATAATTCACCCCTCCACTTT,CASSFRTRYNSPLHF
-,TRBV7-2,TRBJ1-1,-,TGTGCCAGCTTACTTGGGTCTGAAGCTTTCTTT,CASLLGSEAFF
TRBD2,TRBV13,TRBJ2-1,-,TGTGCCAGCAGCCGCGGGTCCGCGGGGGATGAGCAGTTCTTC,CASSRGSAGDEQFF
-,TRBV29-1,TRBJ1-4,-,TGCAGCGTTGAATCTCAGGGTACTCTGTTTTTT,CSVESQGTLFF
TRBD2,TRBV5-5,TRBJ2-5,-,TGTGCCAGCAGCTTACTAGCGCAAGAGACCCAGTACTTC,CASSLLAQETQYF
TRBD2,TRBV6-5,TRBJ2-5,-,TGTGCCAGCAGTTACTCAACATGGGGGACTAGCAGACAAGAGACCCAGTACTTC,CASSYSTWGTSRQETQYF
-,TRBV6-5,TRBJ1-2,-,TGTGCCAGCAGTTATAACAGAAACTATGGCTACACCTTC,CASSYNRNYGYTF
TRBD1,TRBV19,TRBJ2-1,-,TGTGCCAGTAGTATAGTGGACAGGGCGCTCTACAATGAGCAGTTCTTC,CASSIVDRALYNEQFF
-,TRBV30,TRBJ2-5,-,TGTGCCTGGACTTATGGGGCCCTTATGGAGACCCAGTACTTC,CAWTYGALMETQYF
TRBD1,TRBV27,TRBJ2-7,-,TGTGCCAGCAGTTTAGTAGGGGGCGCGTCTTCCTACGAGCAGTACTTC,CASSLVGGASSYEQYF